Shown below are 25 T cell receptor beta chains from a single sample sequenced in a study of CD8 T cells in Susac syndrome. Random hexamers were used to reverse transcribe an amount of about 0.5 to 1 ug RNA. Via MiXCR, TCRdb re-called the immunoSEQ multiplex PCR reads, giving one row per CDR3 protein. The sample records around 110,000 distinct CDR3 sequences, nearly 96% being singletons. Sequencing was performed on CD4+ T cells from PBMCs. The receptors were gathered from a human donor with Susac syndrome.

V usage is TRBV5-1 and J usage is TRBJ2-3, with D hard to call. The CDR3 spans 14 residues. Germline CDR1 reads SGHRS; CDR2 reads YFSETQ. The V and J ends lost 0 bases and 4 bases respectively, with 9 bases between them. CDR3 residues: CASSLASMADTQYF. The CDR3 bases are TGCGCCAGCAGCTTGGCGTCTATGGCAGATACGCAGTATTTT.

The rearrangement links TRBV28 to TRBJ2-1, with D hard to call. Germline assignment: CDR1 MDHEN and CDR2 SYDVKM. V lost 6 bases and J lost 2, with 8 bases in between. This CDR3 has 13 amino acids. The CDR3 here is CASRADPYNEQFF. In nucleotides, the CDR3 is TGTGCCAGCAGAGCCGATCCCTACAATGAGCAGTTCTTC.

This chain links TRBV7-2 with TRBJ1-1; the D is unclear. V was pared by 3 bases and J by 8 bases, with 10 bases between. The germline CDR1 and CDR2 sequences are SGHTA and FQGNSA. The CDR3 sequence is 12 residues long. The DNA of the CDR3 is TGTGCCAGCAGCTTTTCGGATTTGGAAGCTTTCTTT. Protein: CASSFSDLEAFF. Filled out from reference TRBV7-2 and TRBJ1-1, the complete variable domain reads GAGVSQSPSNKVTEKGKDVELRCDPISGHTALYWYRQSLGQGLEFLIYFQGNSAPDKSGLPSDRFSAERTGGSVSTLTIQRTQQEDSAVYLCASSFSDLEAFFGQGTRLTVV.

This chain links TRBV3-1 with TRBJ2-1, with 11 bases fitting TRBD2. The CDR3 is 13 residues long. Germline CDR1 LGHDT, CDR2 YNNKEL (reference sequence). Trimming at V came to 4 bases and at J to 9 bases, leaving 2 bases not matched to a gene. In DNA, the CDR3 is TGTGCCAGCAGCCGGGGGACTAGCGGTGAGCAGTTCTTC. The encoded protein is CASSRGTSGEQFF.

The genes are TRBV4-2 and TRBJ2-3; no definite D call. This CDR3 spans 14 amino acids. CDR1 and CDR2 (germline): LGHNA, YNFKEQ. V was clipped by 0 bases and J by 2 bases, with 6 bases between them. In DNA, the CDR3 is TGTGCCAGCAGCCAAGATCGCTTCACAGATACGCAGTATTTT. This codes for CASSQDRFTDTQYF.

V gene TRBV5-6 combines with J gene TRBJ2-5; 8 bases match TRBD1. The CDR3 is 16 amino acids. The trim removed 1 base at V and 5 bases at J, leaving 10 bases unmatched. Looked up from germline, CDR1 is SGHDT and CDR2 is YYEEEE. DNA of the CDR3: TGTGCCAGCAGCTTGCGCCGAAGGACAGGGAGGGAGACCCAGTACTTC. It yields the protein CASSLRRRTGRETQYF.

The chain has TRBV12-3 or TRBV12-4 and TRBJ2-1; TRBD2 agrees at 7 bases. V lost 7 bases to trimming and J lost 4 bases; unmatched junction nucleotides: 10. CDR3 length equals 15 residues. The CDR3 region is CASTIGTIDYNEQFF. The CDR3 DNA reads TGTGCCAGCACCATCGGGACTATCGATTACAATGAGCAGTTCTTC.

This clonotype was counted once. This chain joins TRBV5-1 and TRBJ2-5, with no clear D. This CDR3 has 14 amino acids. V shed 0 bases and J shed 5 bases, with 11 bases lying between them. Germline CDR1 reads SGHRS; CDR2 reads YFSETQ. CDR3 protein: CASSLVVGSETQYF. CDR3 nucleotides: TGCGCCAGCAGCTTGGTCGTTGGGTCCGAGACCCAGTACTTC.

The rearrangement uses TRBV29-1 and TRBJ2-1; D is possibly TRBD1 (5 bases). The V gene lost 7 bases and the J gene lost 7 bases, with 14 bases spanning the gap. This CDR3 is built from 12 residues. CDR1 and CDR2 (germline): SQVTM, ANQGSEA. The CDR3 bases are TGCAGCGGTTTATCAGGGTTGAATGAGCAGTTCTTC. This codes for CSGLSGLNEQFF.

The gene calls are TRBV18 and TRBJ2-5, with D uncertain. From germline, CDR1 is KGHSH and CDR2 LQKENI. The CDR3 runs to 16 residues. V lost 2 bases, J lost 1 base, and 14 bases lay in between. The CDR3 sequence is CASSPVDSLSQETQYF. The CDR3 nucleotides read TGTGCCAGCTCACCAGTCGACTCACTATCCCAAGAGACCCAGTACTTC. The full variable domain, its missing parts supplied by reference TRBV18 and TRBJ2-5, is NAGVMQNPRHLVRRRGQEARLRCSPMKGHSHVYWYRQLPEEGLKFMVYLQKENIIDESGMPKERFSAEFPKEGPSILRIQQVVRGDSAAYFCASSPVDSLSQETQYFGPGTRLLVL.

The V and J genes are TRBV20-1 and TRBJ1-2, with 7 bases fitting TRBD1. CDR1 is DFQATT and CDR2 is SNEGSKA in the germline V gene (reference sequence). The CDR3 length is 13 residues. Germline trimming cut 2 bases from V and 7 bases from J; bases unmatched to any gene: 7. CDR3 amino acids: CSARSGQRGGYTF. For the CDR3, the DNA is TGCAGTGCTAGATCGGGACAGCGGGGTGGCTACACCTTC.

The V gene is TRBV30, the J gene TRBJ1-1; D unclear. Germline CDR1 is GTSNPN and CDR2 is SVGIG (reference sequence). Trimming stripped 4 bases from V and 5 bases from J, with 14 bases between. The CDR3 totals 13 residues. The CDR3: CAWKARLGTEAFF. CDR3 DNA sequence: TGTGCCTGGAAGGCCAGGCTCGGTACTGAAGCTTTCTTT.

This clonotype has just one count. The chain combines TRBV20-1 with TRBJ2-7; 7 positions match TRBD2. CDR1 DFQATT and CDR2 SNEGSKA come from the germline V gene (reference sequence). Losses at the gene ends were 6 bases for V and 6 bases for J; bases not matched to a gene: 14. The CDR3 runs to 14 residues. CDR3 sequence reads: CSAVASAGVREQYF. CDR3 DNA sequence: TGCAGTGCAGTTGCCTCGGCGGGGGTTCGCGAGCAGTACTTC.

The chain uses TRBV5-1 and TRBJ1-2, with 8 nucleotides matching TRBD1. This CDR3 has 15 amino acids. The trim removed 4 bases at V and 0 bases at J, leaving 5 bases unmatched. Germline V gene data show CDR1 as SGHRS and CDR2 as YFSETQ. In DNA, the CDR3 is TGCGCCAGCAGCGGGGAGGACAGGGCTAACTATGGCTACACCTTC. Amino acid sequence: CASSGEDRANYGYTF.

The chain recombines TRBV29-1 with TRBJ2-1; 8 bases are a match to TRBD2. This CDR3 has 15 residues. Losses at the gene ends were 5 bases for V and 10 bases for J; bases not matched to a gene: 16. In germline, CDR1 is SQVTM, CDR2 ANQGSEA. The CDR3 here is CSVLSGTRPGSEQFF. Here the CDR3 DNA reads TGCAGCGTTCTTAGCGGGACCAGACCCGGCAGCGAGCAGTTCTTC.

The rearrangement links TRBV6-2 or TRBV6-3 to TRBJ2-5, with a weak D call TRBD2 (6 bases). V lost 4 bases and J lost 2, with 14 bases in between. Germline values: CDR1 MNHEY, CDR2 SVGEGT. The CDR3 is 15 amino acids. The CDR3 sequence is CASSFWRERQETQYF. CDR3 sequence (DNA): TGTGCCAGCAGTTTTTGGCGGGAACGGCAAGAGACCCAGTACTTC.

The CDR3 DNA follows: TGCAGCGTTGAAGATTTGGGGGATGAGCAGTTCTTC. Protein sequence: CSVEDLGDEQFF. The V and J genes are TRBV29-1 and TRBJ2-1, with D perhaps assigned TRBD1 or TRBD2 (5 bases each). Germline V gene data show CDR1 as SQVTM and CDR2 as ANQGSEA. CDR3 size: 12 residues. The germline V and J ends were trimmed by 0 bases and 8 bases, with 8 bases remaining between them.

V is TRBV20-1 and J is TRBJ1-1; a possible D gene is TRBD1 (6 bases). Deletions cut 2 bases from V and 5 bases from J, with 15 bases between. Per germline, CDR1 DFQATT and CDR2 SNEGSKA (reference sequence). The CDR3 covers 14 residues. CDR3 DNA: TGCAGTGCTAGAATTCCAGGGGATGGGACTGAAGCTTTCTTT. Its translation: CSARIPGDGTEAFF.

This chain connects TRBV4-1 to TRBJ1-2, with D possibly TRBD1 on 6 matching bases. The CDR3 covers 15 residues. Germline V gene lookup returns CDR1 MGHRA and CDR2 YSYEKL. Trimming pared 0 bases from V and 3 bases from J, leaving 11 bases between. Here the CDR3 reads CASSQDRGQYYGYTF. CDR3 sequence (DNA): TGCGCCAGCAGCCAAGATCGGGGGCAGTACTATGGCTACACCTTC.

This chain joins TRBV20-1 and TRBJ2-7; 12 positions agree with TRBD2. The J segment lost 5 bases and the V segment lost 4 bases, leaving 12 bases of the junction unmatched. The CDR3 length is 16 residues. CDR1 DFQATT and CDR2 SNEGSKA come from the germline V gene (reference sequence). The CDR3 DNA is TGCAGTGCTACCCCACCCCTAGCGGGAGGGCTCGACGAGCAGTACTTC. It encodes CSATPPLAGGLDEQYF.

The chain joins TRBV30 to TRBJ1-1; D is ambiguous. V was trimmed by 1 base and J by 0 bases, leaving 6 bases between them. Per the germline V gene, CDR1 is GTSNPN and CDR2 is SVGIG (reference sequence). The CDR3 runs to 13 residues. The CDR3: CAWSGLLNTEAFF. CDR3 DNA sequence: TGTGCCTGGAGTGGGCTGCTGAACACTGAAGCTTTCTTT.

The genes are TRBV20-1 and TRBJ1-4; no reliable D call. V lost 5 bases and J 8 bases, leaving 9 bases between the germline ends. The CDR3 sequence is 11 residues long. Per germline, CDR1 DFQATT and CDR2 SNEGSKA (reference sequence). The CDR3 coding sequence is TGCAGTGCTGAGGTGCTGGAAAAACTGTTTTTT. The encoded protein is CSAEVLEKLFF.

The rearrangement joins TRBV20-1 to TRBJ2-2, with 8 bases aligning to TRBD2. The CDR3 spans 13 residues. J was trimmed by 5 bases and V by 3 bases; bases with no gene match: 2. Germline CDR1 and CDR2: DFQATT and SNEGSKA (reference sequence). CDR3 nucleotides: TGCAGTGCTAGCGGGAGGGGTACCGGGGAGCTGTTTTTT. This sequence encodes CSASGRGTGELFF.

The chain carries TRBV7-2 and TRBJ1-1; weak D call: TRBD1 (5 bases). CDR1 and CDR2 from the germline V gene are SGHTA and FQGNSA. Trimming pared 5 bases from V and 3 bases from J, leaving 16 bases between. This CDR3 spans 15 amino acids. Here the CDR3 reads CASSLLTAGYTEAFF. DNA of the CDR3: TGTGCCAGCAGCCTTTTGACAGCGGGGTACACTGAAGCTTTCTTT. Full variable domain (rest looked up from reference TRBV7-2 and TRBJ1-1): GAGVSQSPSNKVTEKGKDVELRCDPISGHTALYWYRQSLGQGLEFLIYFQGNSAPDKSGLPSDRFSAERTGGSVSTLTIQRTQQEDSAVYLCASSLLTAGYTEAFFGQGTRLTVV.

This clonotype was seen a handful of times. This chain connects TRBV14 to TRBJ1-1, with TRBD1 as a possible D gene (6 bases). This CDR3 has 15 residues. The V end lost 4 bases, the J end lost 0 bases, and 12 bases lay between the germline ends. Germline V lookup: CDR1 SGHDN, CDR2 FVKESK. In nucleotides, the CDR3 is TGTGCCAGCAGCCCGCAGGGGCTGATGAACACTGAAGCTTTCTTT. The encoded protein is CASSPQGLMNTEAFF.